This entry lists 18 T cell receptor beta chains sequenced from one sample in a study of cytomegalovirus exposure and HLA in healthy donors. The study ran its PCR with 60 Vbeta and 13 Jbeta primers. Method: immunoSEQ multiplex PCR; TCRdb's copy keeps in-frame clones and lacks some. The table records 150,000 to 200,000 clones, around 80% of them present only once. Source material: PBMCs. The receptors here all came from a man aged 18-30 years in good health and CMV-seropositive.

This clone occurred a few times. The CDR3 region is CASSQDRDREKLFF. Here the CDR3 DNA reads TGTGCCAGCAGTCAAGACAGGGACAGGGAAAAACTGTTTTTT. The V call is TRBV27, the J call TRBJ1-4, with 8 bases matching TRBD1. The length of the CDR3 is 14 residues. CDR1 is MNHEY and CDR2 is SMNVEV in the germline V gene (reference sequence). V trimming: 5 bases; J trimming: 8 bases; junction bases outside the gene matches: 7.

In DNA, the CDR3 is TGTGCCAGCAGCTTAGCGTCTAAATACAATGAGCAGTTCTTC. Translating it yields CASSLASKYNEQFF. V and J are TRBV7-9 and TRBJ2-1; D is unresolved. Germline CDR1 SEHNR, CDR2 FQNEAQ (reference sequence). This CDR3 region has 14 residues. Trimming took 0 bases from V and 4 from J, leaving 7 bases between them. The whole variable domain, remainder taken from reference TRBV7-9 and TRBJ2-1, is DTGVSQNPRHKITKRGQNVTFRCDPISEHNRLYWYRQTLGQGPEFLTYFQNEAQLEKSRLLSDRFSAERPKGSFSTLEIQRTEQGDSAMYLCASSLASKYNEQFFGPGTRLTVL.

The chain couples TRBV2 to TRBJ2-1; 12 nucleotides match TRBD2. After removal of 8 bases from V and 10 bases from J, the junction contained 9 bases not matched to a gene. This CDR3 is 14 amino acids long. Germline CDR1 SNHLY, CDR2 FYNNEI. CDR3 DNA: TGTGCCAGCGGAAGGACTAGCGGGATTGAAGAGCAGTTCTTC. Protein product: CASGRTSGIEEQFF.

A few counts support this clone. The rearrangement joins TRBV6-5 to TRBJ1-1; D is unresolved. This CDR3 is 14 amino acids long. Germline V gene lookup returns CDR1 MNHEY and CDR2 SVGAGI. With 0 bases removed from V and 0 bases from J, the gap between germline ends came to 5 bases. The CDR3 DNA follows: TGTGCCAGCAGTTACTCCACGGTGAACACTGAAGCTTTCTTT. Translation gives CASSYSTVNTEAFF.

The gene calls are TRBV5-6 and TRBJ2-7, with D possibly TRBD2 on 7 matching bases. This CDR3 contains 15 residues. CDR1 SGHDT and CDR2 YYEEEE come from the germline V gene. With 3 bases removed from V and 2 bases from J, the gap between germline ends came to 15 bases. In DNA, the CDR3 is TGTGCCAGCAGCTCCCTGGGGGGGCGCACCTACGAGCAGTACTTC. Its translation is CASSSLGGRTYEQYF.

This clone was seen a few times. The rearrangement links TRBV7-9 to TRBJ1-2; tentative D call: TRBD1 (5 bases). There are 17 residues in the CDR3. Trimming left V 2 bases short and J 0 bases short, with 16 bases between. Germline V gene lookup returns CDR1 SEHNR and CDR2 FQNEAQ (reference sequence). The CDR3 loop is CASSLTSGDRTNYGYTF. CDR3 nucleotides: TGTGCCAGCAGCTTAACCTCGGGGGACCGAACTAACTATGGCTACACCTTC.

This clone was observed a handful of times. The chain has TRBV19 and TRBJ2-3; D is undetermined. Germline assignment: CDR1 LNHDA and CDR2 SQIVND (reference sequence). The CDR3 sequence is 15 residues long. Trimming removed 6 bases at V and 11 bases at J, with 24 bases between. The CDR3 DNA reads TGTGCCAGTAGCCAAAACACAGTCCCCAGATTGCGGCAGTATTTT. Residues: CASSQNTVPRLRQYF.

V gene TRBV18 combines with J gene TRBJ2-7, with D possibly matching TRBD1 (6 bases). Per germline, CDR1 KGHSH and CDR2 LQKENI. Trimming removed 5 bases at V and 3 bases at J, with 14 bases between. The CDR3 spans 14 residues. The CDR3 reads CASSSSGQHYEQYF. CDR3 DNA: TGTGCCAGCTCATCGAGCGGACAGCACTACGAGCAGTACTTC.

The J gene is TRBJ2-2, the V gene TRBV19; 8 nucleotides align to TRBD1. From germline, CDR1 is LNHDA and CDR2 SQIVND (reference sequence). CDR3 length: 13 amino acids. V lost 9 bases and J lost 9; bases outside the gene matches: 9. This chain's CDR3 is CASTGTGPRELFF. The CDR3 nucleotides are TGTGCCAGCACCGGGACAGGACCGAGGGAGCTGTTTTTT.

This CDR3 reads CASSYNRFYGYTF. DNA of the CDR3: TGTGCCAGCAGCTATAACAGGTTCTATGGCTACACCTTC. The genes are TRBV28 and TRBJ1-2; maybe TRBD1 (5 bases). Per germline, CDR1 MDHEN and CDR2 SYDVKM. This CDR3 region has 13 residues. Trimming removed 6 bases from V and 4 bases from J, with 12 bases in between.

The chain recombines TRBV25-1 with TRBJ2-5; D might be TRBD2 (5 bases). The CDR3 is made up of 15 amino acids. Trimming left V 6 bases short and J 2 bases short, with 16 bases between. The V gene's germline CDR1 is MGHDK and CDR2 SYGVNS. The CDR3 loop is CASSLPDAGQETQYF. CDR3 coding DNA: TGTGCCAGCAGCTTACCAGACGCGGGTCAAGAGACCCAGTACTTC.

The J gene is TRBJ2-4, the V gene TRBV19, with D perhaps TRBD1 (6 bases). The CDR3 has 16 residues. CDR1 and CDR2 (germline): LNHDA, SQIVND (reference sequence). V was shortened by 3 bases and J by 4 bases, with 16 bases between the two germline ends. The CDR3 DNA sequence: TGTGCCAGTAGTATTGCCCGTCGGACAGTAAAAAACATTCAGTACTTC. Protein product: CASSIARRTVKNIQYF. The full variable domain, completed using reference TRBV19 and TRBJ2-4, is DGGITQSPKYLFRKEGQNVTLSCEQNLNHDAMYWYRQDPGQGLRLIYYSQIVNDFQKGDIAEGYSVSREKKESFPLTVTSAQKNPTAFYLCASSIARRTVKNIQYFGAGTRLSVL.

The J gene is TRBJ2-2, the V gene TRBV15; D possibly corresponds to TRBD1 (6 bases). V lost 1 base to trimming and J lost 13 bases, with 16 bases between them. This CDR3 contains 14 residues. Per germline, CDR1 LNHNV and CDR2 YYDKDF (reference sequence). The CDR3 bases are TGTGCCACCAGCAGAGGGGGGACAAACAAAGGGCTGTTTTTT. This gives the protein CATSRGGTNKGLFF.

The rearrangement joins TRBV7-2 to TRBJ2-3; no reliable D call. This CDR3 has 11 residues. In germline, CDR1 is SGHTA, CDR2 FQGNSA. Trimming shortened V by 5 bases and J by 7 bases, and 7 bases separated the two germline ends. The CDR3 protein is CASSPQNTQYF. CDR3 DNA sequence: TGTGCCAGCAGCCCACAAAATACGCAGTATTTT. The complete variable domain, with remaining parts taken from reference TRBV7-2 and TRBJ2-3, reads GAGVSQSPSNKVTEKGKDVELRCDPISGHTALYWYRQSLGQGLEFLIYFQGNSAPDKSGLPSDRFSAERTGGSVSTLTIQRTQQEDSAVYLCASSPQNTQYFGPGTRLTVL.

This chain connects TRBV7-2 to TRBJ2-7, with 10 nucleotides matching TRBD1. CDR3 length equals 16 residues. The germline V gene encodes CDR1 SGHTA and CDR2 FQGNSA. V lost 2 bases and J lost 5; bases outside the gene matches: 9. CDR3 nucleotide sequence: TGTGCCAGCAGCTTATACTCCGTGGACAGGGGGAACGAGCAGTACTTC. Protein product: CASSLYSVDRGNEQYF. The full variable domain, in which reference TRBV7-2 and TRBJ2-7 provide the parts outside the CDR3, is GAGVSQSPSNKVTEKGKDVELRCDPISGHTALYWYRQSLGQGLEFLIYFQGNSAPDKSGLPSDRFSAERTGGSVSTLTIQRTQQEDSAVYLCASSLYSVDRGNEQYFGPGTRLTVT.

The sample holds many counts of this clone. This chain joins TRBV5-5 and TRBJ1-5, with a tentative D call TRBD1 (5 bases). The V gene lost 3 bases and the J gene lost 3 bases, with 13 bases spanning the gap. CDR3 size: 15 residues. Germline CDR1 is SGHKS and CDR2 is YYEKEE (reference sequence). CDR3 loop: CASSSQALPNQPQHF. Written as DNA, the CDR3 is TGTGCCAGCAGCTCACAGGCTTTACCCAATCAGCCCCAGCATTTT.

Here the CDR3 reads CASSKLTAGGSYEQYF. The CDR3 coding sequence is TGTGCCAGTAGTAAACTCACAGCGGGAGGTTCTTACGAGCAGTACTTC. The chain couples TRBV19 to TRBJ2-7; 9 positions agree with TRBD2. V dropped 4 bases and J dropped 4; count of bases not matched to a gene: 11. The CDR3 contains 16 residues. Looked up from germline, CDR1 is LNHDA and CDR2 is SQIVND (reference sequence).

The chain links TRBV4-2 to TRBJ2-7; the match to TRBD1 covers 9 bases. Unmatched junction bases numbered 5, after V lost 5 bases and J lost 3 bases. CDR1 and CDR2 from the germline V gene are LGHNA and YNFKEQ. CDR3 size: 14 residues. As DNA, the CDR3 is TGTGCCAGCAGCACCGGACAGGGGAGCTACGAGCAGTACTTC. As protein: CASSTGQGSYEQYF.